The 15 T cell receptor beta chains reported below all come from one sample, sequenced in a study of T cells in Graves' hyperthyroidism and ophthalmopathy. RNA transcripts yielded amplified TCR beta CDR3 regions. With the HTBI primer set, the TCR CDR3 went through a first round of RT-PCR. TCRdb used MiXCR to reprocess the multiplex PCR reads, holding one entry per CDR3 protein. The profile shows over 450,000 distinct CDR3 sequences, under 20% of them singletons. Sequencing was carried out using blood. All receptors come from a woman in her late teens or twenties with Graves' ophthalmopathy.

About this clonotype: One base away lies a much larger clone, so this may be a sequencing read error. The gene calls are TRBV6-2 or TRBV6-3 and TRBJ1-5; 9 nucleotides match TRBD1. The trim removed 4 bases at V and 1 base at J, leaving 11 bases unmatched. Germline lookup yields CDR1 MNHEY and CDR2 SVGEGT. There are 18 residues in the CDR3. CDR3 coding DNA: TGTGCCAGCAGTTTCGGGACAGGGAGTCTTATGAGCAATCAGCCCCAGCATTTT. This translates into CASSFGTGSLMSNQPQHF.

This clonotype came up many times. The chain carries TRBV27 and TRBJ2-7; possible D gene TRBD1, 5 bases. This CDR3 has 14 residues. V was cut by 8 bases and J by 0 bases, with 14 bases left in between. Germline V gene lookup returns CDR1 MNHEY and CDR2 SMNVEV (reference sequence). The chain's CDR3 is CASATLDSSYEQYF. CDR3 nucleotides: TGTGCCAGCGCCACCCTAGACAGCTCCTACGAGCAGTACTTC.

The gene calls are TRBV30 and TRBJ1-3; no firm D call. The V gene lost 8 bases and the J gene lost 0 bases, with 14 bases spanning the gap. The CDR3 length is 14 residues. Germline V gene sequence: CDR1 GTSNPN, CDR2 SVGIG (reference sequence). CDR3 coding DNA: TGTGCCCGAGACGATGTTTTCTCTGGAAACACCATATATTTT. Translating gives CARDDVFSGNTIYF.

CDR3 sequence (DNA): TGCAGTGCTAGTTCCCTCGGGGATATTTGGGAGCAGTACTTC. The encoded protein is CSASSLGDIWEQYF. This chain links TRBV20-1 with TRBJ2-7, with D perhaps TRBD2 (5 bases). The CDR3 runs 14 residues. The germline gives CDR1 DFQATT, CDR2 SNEGSKA (reference sequence). Trimming left V 3 bases short and J 7 bases short, with 19 bases between.

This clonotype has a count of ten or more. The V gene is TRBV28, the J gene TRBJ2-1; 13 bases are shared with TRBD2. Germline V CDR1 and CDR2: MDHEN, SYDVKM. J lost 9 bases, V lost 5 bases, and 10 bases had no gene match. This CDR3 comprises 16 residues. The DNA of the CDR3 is TGTGCCAGCAGTCCGCGGACTAGCGGGAGAAGACTTGAGCAGTTCTTC. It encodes CASSPRTSGRRLEQFF.

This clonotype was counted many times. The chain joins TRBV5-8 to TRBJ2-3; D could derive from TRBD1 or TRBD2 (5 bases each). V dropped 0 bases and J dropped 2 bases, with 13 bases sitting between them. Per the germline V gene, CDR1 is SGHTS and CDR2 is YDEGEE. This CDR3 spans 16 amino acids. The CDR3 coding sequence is TGTGCCAGCAGCTTGGGGGACCGAACTTACACAGATACGCAGTATTTT. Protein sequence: CASSLGDRTYTDTQYF. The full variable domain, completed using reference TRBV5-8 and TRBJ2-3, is EAGVTQSPTHLIKTRGQQATLRCSPISGHTSVYWYQQALGLGLQFLLWYDEGEERNRGNFPPRFSGRQFPNYSSELNVNALELEDSALYLCASSLGDRTYTDTQYFGPGTRLTVL.

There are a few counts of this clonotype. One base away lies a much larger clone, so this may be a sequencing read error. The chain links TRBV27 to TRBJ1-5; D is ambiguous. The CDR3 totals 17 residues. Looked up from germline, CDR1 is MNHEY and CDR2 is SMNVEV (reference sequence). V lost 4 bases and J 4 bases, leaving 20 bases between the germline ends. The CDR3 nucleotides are TGTGCCAGCAGTTCAACGTATTTGGGGAACTTTAATCAGCCCCAGCATTTT. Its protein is CASSSTYLGNFNQPQHF.

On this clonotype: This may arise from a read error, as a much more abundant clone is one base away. The CDR3 sequence is CSVSQSNTEAFF. For the CDR3, the DNA is TGCAGCGTGAGTCAGTCGAACACTGAAGCTTTCTTT. The chain joins TRBV29-1 to TRBJ1-1; no definite D call. Deletions cut 6 bases from V and 1 base from J, with 9 bases between. From germline, CDR1 is SQVTM and CDR2 ANQGSEA. The length of the CDR3 is 12 residues. The variable domain in full, with the rest retrieved from reference TRBV29-1 and TRBJ1-1, is SAVISQKPSRDICQRGTSLTIQCQVDSQVTMMFWYRQQPGQSLTLIATANQGSEATYESGFVIDKFPISRPNLTFSTLTVSNMSPEDSSIYLCSVSQSNTEAFFGQGTRLTVV.

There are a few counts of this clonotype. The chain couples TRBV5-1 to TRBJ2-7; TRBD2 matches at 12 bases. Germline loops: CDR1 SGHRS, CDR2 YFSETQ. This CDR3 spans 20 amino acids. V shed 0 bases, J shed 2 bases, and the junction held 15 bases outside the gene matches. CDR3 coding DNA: TGCGCCAGCAGCTTGGCCCCGGTGGGACTAGCGGGCGAAGTTGCCTACGAGCAGTACTTC. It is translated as CASSLAPVGLAGEVAYEQYF.

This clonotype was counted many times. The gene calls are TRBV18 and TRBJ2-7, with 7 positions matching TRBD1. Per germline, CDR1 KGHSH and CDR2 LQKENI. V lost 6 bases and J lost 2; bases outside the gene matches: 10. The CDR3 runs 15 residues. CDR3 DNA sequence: TGTGCCAGCTCCTCTGGAGACAGGGCCACCTACGAGCAGTACTTC. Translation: CASSSGDRATYEQYF. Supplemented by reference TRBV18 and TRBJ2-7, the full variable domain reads NAGVMQNPRHLVRRRGQEARLRCSPMKGHSHVYWYRQLPEEGLKFMVYLQKENIIDESGMPKERFSAEFPKEGPSILRIQQVVRGDSAAYFCASSSGDRATYEQYFGPGTRLTVT.

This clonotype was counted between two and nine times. The CDR3 reads CASSLSGREAFF. The CDR3 DNA sequence: TGTGCCAGCAGCTTGTCGGGGCGTGAAGCTTTCTTT. The chain combines TRBV5-4 with TRBJ1-1, with D possibly TRBD1 on 5 matching bases. This CDR3 spans 12 amino acids. CDR1 and CDR2 from the germline V gene are SGHNT and YYREEE (reference sequence). Between the trimmed V and J ends, which lost 1 base and 7 bases, there was a span of 8 bases.

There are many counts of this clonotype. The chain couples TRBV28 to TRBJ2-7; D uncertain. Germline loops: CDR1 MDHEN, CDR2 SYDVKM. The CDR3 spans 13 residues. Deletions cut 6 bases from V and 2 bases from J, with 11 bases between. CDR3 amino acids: CASRVHQTYEQYF. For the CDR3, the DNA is TGTGCCAGCAGGGTACATCAAACCTACGAGCAGTACTTC.

The CDR3 DNA is TGTGCCAGTAGTATAGTCGGACTAGCGGGATTTGAAAGGAACACCGGGGAGCTGTTTTTT. It encodes CASSIVGLAGFERNTGELFF. The chain has TRBV19 and TRBJ2-2, with TRBD2 identical over 12 bases. The CDR3 loop spans 20 amino acids. Germline assignment: CDR1 LNHDA and CDR2 SQIVND (reference sequence). With V trimmed by 1 base and J by 1 base, 10 bases remained unmatched.

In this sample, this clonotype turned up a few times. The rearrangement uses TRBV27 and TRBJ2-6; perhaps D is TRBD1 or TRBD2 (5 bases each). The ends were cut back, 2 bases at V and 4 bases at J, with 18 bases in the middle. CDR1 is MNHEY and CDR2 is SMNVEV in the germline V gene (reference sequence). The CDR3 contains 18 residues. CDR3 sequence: CASSLMGPGGAGANVLTF. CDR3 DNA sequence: TGTGCCAGCAGTTTAATGGGACCAGGTGGTGCCGGGGCCAACGTCCTGACTTTC.

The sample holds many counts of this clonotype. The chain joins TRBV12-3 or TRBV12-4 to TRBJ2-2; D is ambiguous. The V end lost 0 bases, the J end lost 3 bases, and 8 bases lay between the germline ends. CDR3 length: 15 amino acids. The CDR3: CASSLAGTDTGELFF. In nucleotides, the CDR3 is TGTGCCAGCAGTTTAGCGGGTACAGACACCGGGGAGCTGTTTTTT.